The rows below give T cell receptor beta chains drawn from one sample of a study of metastatic and nonmetastatic thyroid tumors. MiXCR was used by TCRdb to re-call the PCR reads. Among approximately 20,000 clones listed, 28% were seen once. Sequences were obtained from tumor tissue. These receptors were obtained from a female donor with papillary thyroid cancer or a benign thyroid nodule (not recorded which). Some clones in this sample may be carry-over from other donors' samples. The CDR3 runs from the conserved cysteine through the conserved F or W. The D gene is left open where the match is weak. Size is omitted from some rows. Given values are once, few, many or a class for expanded clones.

j_call,d_call,clone_size,v_call,cdr3_aa,cdr3_nt
TRBJ2-3,-,many,TRBV5-1,CASSMTDTQYF,TGCGCCAGCAGCATGACAGATACGCAGTATTTT
TRBJ1-2,-,-,TRBV7-8,CASSTDTGPHYGYTF,TGTGCCAGCAGCACCGACACAGGGCCCCACTATGGCTACACCTTC
TRBJ2-6,-,-,TRBV11-3,CASSSQGSVANVLTF,TGTGCCAGCAGCTCACAGGGTTCGGTTGCCAACGTCCTGACTTTC
TRBJ2-7,-,-,TRBV18,CASSLRQGPYEQYF,TGTGCCAGCTCACTAAGACAAGGACCCTACGAGCAGTACTTC
TRBJ1-6,-,medium-sized,TRBV6-1,CASSPGGRQGSPLHF,TGTGCCAGCAGCCCCGGCGGTCGCCAGGGTTCACCCCTCCACTTT
TRBJ1-6,-,medium-sized,TRBV25-1,CASSEYVGSPLHF,TGTGCCAGCAGTGAATACGTGGGTTCACCCCTCCACTTT
TRBJ2-2,TRBD2,few,TRBV6-1,CASSEIAGGELFF,TGTGCCAGCAGTGAGATAGCGGGCGGGGAGCTGTTTTTT
TRBJ1-4,TRBD1,many,TRBV18,CASSPLAQGQSNEKLFF,TGTGCCAGCTCACCATTGGCCCAGGGACAGTCTAATGAAAAACTGTTTTTT
TRBJ1-2,-,-,TRBV2,CASLDVLRAVGYTF,TGTGCCAGCTTGGACGTTTTGCGGGCAGTAGGCTACACCTTC
TRBJ2-3,TRBD1,few,TRBV6-1,CASSESPSTGDMQYF,TGTGCCAGCAGTGAATCACCGTCCACAGGGGATATGCAGTATTTT
TRBJ1-2,TRBD1,-,TRBV20-1,CSATRDSPPNAPSF,TGCAGTGCTACCCGGGACAGTCCCCCTAATGCCCCCTCCTTC
TRBJ1-6,TRBD1,-,TRBV5-5,CASSRPGQGESPLHF,TGTGCCAGCAGCCGACCGGGACAGGGTGAATCACCCCTCCACTTT
TRBJ2-3,-,-,TRBV20-1,CSARTTAADPPHPTDTQYF,TGCAGTGCTAGGACCACGGCGGCCGATCCCCCACACCCCACAGATACGCAGTATTTT
TRBJ2-3,-,many,TRBV11-2,CASSFISGDTQYF,TGTGCCAGCAGCTTTATTAGCGGAGATACGCAGTATTTT
TRBJ1-2,-,-,TRBV7-9,CASGPGLNYGYTF,TGTGCCAGCGGCCCGGGACTTAACTATGGCTACACCTTC
TRBJ2-7,TRBD1,few,TRBV6-1,CASSSGGFYEQYF,TGTGCCAGCAGTTCAGGGGGTTTCTACGAGCAGTACTTC
TRBJ2-1,-,many,TRBV5-1,CASSTDLADSGEQFF,TGCGCCAGCAGCACCGACTTAGCGGATTCGGGTGAGCAGTTCTTC
TRBJ2-5,TRBD1,-,TRBV27,CASSASALLPGTGKETQYF,TGTGCCAGCAGTGCATCGGCCCTCCTACCCGGGACAGGTAAAGAGACCCAGTACTTC
TRBJ2-7,-,-,TRBV5-1,CASSLVPSGTVQEQYF,TGCGCCAGCAGCTTGGTCCCTTCTGGGACGGTGCAAGAGCAGTACTTC
TRBJ2-3,-,many,TRBV3-1,CASSQVGTDTQYF,TGTGCCAGCAGCCAAGTAGGAACGGATACGCAGTATTTT
TRBJ1-5,TRBD1,-,TRBV28,CASSLPTGVQPQHF,TGTGCCAGCAGTTTACCGACAGGGGTGCAGCCCCAGCATTTT
TRBJ1-2,-,medium-sized,TRBV6-6,CASSYSVGGDGYTF,TGTGCCAGCAGTTACTCGGTCGGGGGGGATGGCTACACCTTC
TRBJ2-7,-,few,TRBV12-3/TRBV12-4,CASRVGTAREQYF,TGTGCCAGCAGGGTTGGGACGGCTCGGGAGCAGTACTTC
TRBJ2-5,-,-,TRBV6-5,CASSYSGKATQYF,TGTGCCAGCAGTTACTCGGGCAAGGCGACCCAGTACTTC
TRBJ2-3,-,-,TRBV30,CAWSVWGSSTDTQYF,TGTGCCTGGAGTGTTTGGGGGTCTAGCACAGATACGCAGTATTTT
TRBJ2-7,TRBD2,few,TRBV28,CASLGLAGYVGYEQYF,TGTGCCAGCTTAGGCCTAGCGGGATATGTCGGTTACGAGCAGTACTTC
TRBJ1-3,-,many,TRBV5-6,CASSLSRAGDTIYF,TGTGCCAGCAGCTTGAGTCGGGCTGGAGACACCATATATTTT
TRBJ1-2,TRBD1,few,TRBV27,CASSLSGQGRIYGYTF,TGTGCCAGCAGTTTATCAGGACAGGGACGGATCTATGGCTACACCTTC
TRBJ2-1,TRBD2,medium-sized,TRBV10-2,CASSEWLAGVRFF,TGCGCCAGCAGTGAGTGGCTAGCGGGAGTTCGGTTCTTC
TRBJ2-5,-,many,TRBV2,CASTQVGGARETQYF,TGTGCCAGCACCCAAGTAGGGGGGGCACGGGAGACCCAGTACTTC
TRBJ2-1,TRBD2,medium-sized,TRBV19,CASSIEGLAGIMNEQFF,TGTGCCAGTAGTATAGAGGGACTAGCGGGTATTATGAATGAGCAGTTCTTC
TRBJ2-1,-,few,TRBV7-8,CASSPGAAYNEQFF,TGTGCCAGCAGCCCCGGTGCTGCTTACAATGAGCAGTTCTTC
TRBJ2-2,TRBD1,-,TRBV5-1,CASSLAGTGETGELFF,TGCGCCAGCAGCTTGGCCGGGACAGGGGAAACCGGGGAGCTGTTTTTT
TRBJ2-7,TRBD2,medium-sized,TRBV20-1,CSASGRAYEQYF,TGCAGTGCTAGCGGGAGGGCCTACGAGCAGTACTTC
TRBJ1-4,-,many,TRBV19,CATNLGRGNEKLFF,TGTGCCACAAACCTCGGAAGGGGTAATGAAAAACTGTTTTTT
TRBJ2-1,TRBD2,few,TRBV11-2,CASSLDRLAGVDNEQFF,TGTGCCAGCAGCTTAGATAGGCTAGCGGGAGTTGATAATGAGCAGTTCTTC